One and the same sample provided the 32 T cell receptor beta chains below, sequenced in a study of T cell repertoires in cytomegalovirus infection (dated by TCRdb to about 2019). Sequencing was carried out with an Illumina HiSeq 1500. TCRdb redid the processing of the public reads, applying fastp at Q25 and MiXCR, and retained in-frame beta chains. Every distinct CDR3 protein forms one entry, paired with its most common genes and DNA. Within this sample are some 250,000 distinct CDR3 sequences, with roughly 10% of them counted one time only. The ten top clones hold over 13% of the sample. Sequenced input: PBMCs. All receptors come from a human donor in good health (CMV status not recorded). Some clones in this sample may be carry-over from other donors' samples.

This clonotype has a count of ten or more. J is TRBJ2-7 and V is TRBV7-2, with D perhaps given as TRBD1 or TRBD2 (5 bases each). The CDR3 is 12 amino acids. Germline CDR1 reads SGHTA; CDR2 reads FQGNSA. V was pared by 5 bases and J by 6 bases, with 11 bases between. In DNA form, the CDR3 reads TGTGCCAGCAGCACCCCTGGGGGCGAGCAGTACTTC. This encodes CASSTPGGEQYF.

Many counts were recorded for this clonotype. CDR3 in amino acids: CASLERGGLGETQYF. The DNA of the CDR3 is TGTGCCAGCTTAGAGCGGGGGGGCCTGGGAGAGACCCAGTACTTC. The genes are TRBV28 and TRBJ2-5; 10 bases are shared with TRBD2. The junction had 10 bases not matched to a gene; V was cut back by 8 bases and J by 4 bases. This CDR3 spans 15 amino acids. Per germline, CDR1 MDHEN and CDR2 SYDVKM. Full variable domain (rest looked up from reference TRBV28 and TRBJ2-5): DVKVTQSSRYLVKRTGEKVFLECVQDMDHENMFWYRQDPGLGLRLIYFSYDVKMKEKGDIPEGYSVSREKKERFSLILESASTNQTSMYLCASLERGGLGETQYFGPGTRLLVL.

This clonotype was detected only a few times. The V call is TRBV4-3, the J call TRBJ1-2; D is unresolved. Trimming stripped 0 bases from V and 2 bases from J, with 10 bases between. The CDR3 is made up of 15 amino acids. Germline lookup yields CDR1 LGHNA and CDR2 YSLEER. The CDR3 spells CASSQDFKLNYGYTF. In DNA form, the CDR3 reads TGCGCCAGCAGCCAAGATTTCAAGCTCAACTATGGCTACACCTTC.

V is TRBV30 and J is TRBJ2-7; the match to TRBD2 covers 9 bases. Unmatched junction bases numbered 8, after V lost 5 bases and J lost 6 bases. Germline V gives CDR1 GTSNPN, CDR2 SVGIG (reference sequence). The CDR3 extends over 13 amino acids. The CDR3, as DNA: TGTGCCTGGTCCCAGGGACTAGCTGCCGAGCAGTACTTC. Amino acid sequence: CAWSQGLAAEQYF.

This clonotype was seen many times. The CDR3 protein is CASSTNRDAKRIDTQYF. The CDR3 bases are TGTGCCAGTAGTACCAACCGGGACGCTAAAAGGATAGATACGCAGTATTTT. The chain has TRBV19 and TRBJ2-3; D is tentatively TRBD1 or TRBD2 (5 bases each). The CDR3 extends over 17 amino acids. Trimming took off 4 bases at V and 5 bases at J, with 22 bases between the two ends. Germline V gene data show CDR1 as LNHDA and CDR2 as SQIVND (reference sequence).

This clonotype turned up a few times. The chain recombines TRBV11-2 with TRBJ2-1; unclear D gene. CDR1 and CDR2 from the germline V gene are SGHAT and FQNNGV. Trimming stripped 1 base from V and 4 bases from J, with 14 bases between. The CDR3 runs 16 residues. Here the CDR3 reads CASSLVSLQTYNEQFF. The CDR3 DNA follows: TGTGCCAGCAGCTTAGTATCGCTACAAACATACAATGAGCAGTTCTTC.

This clonotype has at least ten counts. The chain is built from TRBV7-2 and TRBJ2-2; 9 bases fit TRBD1. V shed 6 bases, J shed 3 bases, and the junction held 5 bases outside the gene matches. Germline V gives CDR1 SGHTA, CDR2 FQGNSA. This CDR3 has 15 amino acids. Here the CDR3 DNA reads TGTGCCAGCAGGCGGGGACAGGGCTACACCGGGGAGCTGTTTTTT. This gives the protein CASRRGQGYTGELFF.

The table lists this clonotype with many counts. V is TRBV6-2 or TRBV6-3 and J is TRBJ2-7; D ambiguous. CDR1 MNHEY and CDR2 SVGEGT come from the germline V gene. This CDR3 has 12 amino acids. V was trimmed by 6 bases and J by 0 bases, leaving 6 bases between them. For the CDR3, the DNA is TGTGCCAGCAGACCTGACTCCTACGAGCAGTACTTC. Its protein product is CASRPDSYEQYF.

This clonotype was recorded at least ten times. The chain recombines TRBV20-1 with TRBJ1-2; D not resolved. The V end lost 3 bases, the J end lost 4 bases, and 18 bases lay between the germline ends. The CDR3 length is 15 residues. Germline V gene data show CDR1 as DFQATT and CDR2 as SNEGSKA (reference sequence). The CDR3 sequence is CSARRYDSVVYGYTF. In DNA form, the CDR3 reads TGCAGTGCTAGGAGATACGATTCCGTGGTCTATGGCTACACCTTC.

In its sample, this clonotype was seen a few times. V is TRBV5-1 and J is TRBJ2-3; D possibly corresponds to TRBD2 (6 bases). Germline V CDR1 and CDR2: SGHRS, YFSETQ. Trimming stripped 5 bases from V and 3 bases from J, with 16 bases between. This CDR3 spans 15 amino acids. The DNA for the CDR3 is TGCGCCAGCAGTTCCGGGACCGGGGGAACAGATACGCAGTATTTT. This gives the protein CASSSGTGGTDTQYF.

J is TRBJ2-7 and V is TRBV6-1, with 7 positions matching TRBD1. The V and J ends lost 7 bases and 1 base, in that order; junction bases with no gene match: 10. CDR1 and CDR2 from the germline V gene are MNHNS and SASEGT. This CDR3 spans 15 amino acids. CDR3 DNA sequence: TGTGCCAGCATTAGGGGACAGATCTCTTCCTACGAGCAGTACTTC. The encoded protein is CASIRGQISSYEQYF.

The chain employs TRBV28 and TRBJ1-1; D call uncertain. With 6 bases removed from V and 8 bases from J, the gap between germline ends came to 16 bases. The CDR3 consists of 13 residues. Per the germline V gene, CDR1 is MDHEN and CDR2 is SYDVKM. The CDR3 DNA follows: TGTGCCAGCAGCCCCGGATGGGCCGGGGAAGCTTTCTTT. Translation gives CASSPGWAGEAFF.

The chain combines TRBV5-6 with TRBJ2-7; a possible D gene is TRBD1 (6 bases). CDR3 length: 15 residues. Germline V gene lookup returns CDR1 SGHDT and CDR2 YYEEEE. V lost 2 bases to trimming and J lost 6 bases, with 18 bases between them. As DNA, the CDR3 is TGTGCCAGCAGCTTCTGGCGAGGGACACCCCGCGAGCAGTACTTC. This gives the protein CASSFWRGTPREQYF.

This clonotype was counted ten times or more. The J gene is TRBJ2-2, the V gene TRBV7-2; D unclear. Between the trimmed V and J ends, which lost 1 base and 6 bases, there was a span of 15 bases. Germline values: CDR1 SGHTA, CDR2 FQGNSA. The CDR3 is 16 amino acids. In DNA, the CDR3 is TGTGCCAGCAGCTTAGAAATAGGGCGAGTGGCCGGGGAGCTGTTTTTT. Its translation is CASSLEIGRVAGELFF.

In its sample, this clonotype was seen many times. V usage is TRBV7-2 and J usage is TRBJ1-1; D remains ambiguous. V was trimmed by 5 bases and J by 1 base, leaving 14 bases between them. The CDR3 contains 15 residues. Germline-derived CDR1 and CDR2 are SGHTA and FQGNSA. The CDR3 DNA reads TGTGCCAGCAGCCCCAACGGGGTAAGGAACACTGAAGCTTTCTTT. This encodes CASSPNGVRNTEAFF.

This clonotype was detected only once. The chain couples TRBV5-1 to TRBJ2-3, with a weak D call TRBD2 (5 bases). Trimming removed 3 bases at V and 6 bases at J, with 14 bases between. The germline gives CDR1 SGHRS, CDR2 YFSETQ. CDR3 length: 14 amino acids. CDR3 residues: CASSSGGVPDTQYF. CDR3 DNA sequence: TGCGCCAGCAGCTCAGGAGGAGTCCCGGATACGCAGTATTTT.

This clonotype was detected only a few times. The genes are TRBV5-4 and TRBJ2-7; 9 bases are a match to TRBD1. The germline CDR1 and CDR2 sequences are SGHNT and YYREEE (reference sequence). The CDR3 is made up of 16 amino acids. Trimming removed 0 bases from V and 0 bases from J; junction bases left unmatched: 4. CDR3 loop: CASSLVGQGISYEQYF. The CDR3 DNA reads TGTGCCAGCAGCTTGGTTGGACAGGGGATCTCCTACGAGCAGTACTTC.

This clonotype was observed at least ten times. The V and J genes are TRBV12-3 or TRBV12-4 and TRBJ1-3, with TRBD1 matching 9 bases. The CDR3 spans 15 residues. The J segment lost 0 bases and the V segment lost 6 bases, leaving 3 bases of the junction unmatched. The CDR3 sequence is CASRGQGFSGNTIYF. As DNA, the CDR3 is TGTGCCAGCAGGGGACAGGGATTCTCTGGAAACACCATATATTTT.

This clonotype turned up a few times. This chain links TRBV2 with TRBJ1-1; D might be TRBD1 (5 bases). The germline V gene has CDR1 SNHLY and CDR2 FYNNEI. The CDR3 has 14 amino acids. Deletions cut 9 bases from V and 1 base from J, with 15 bases between. In DNA, the CDR3 is TGTGCCAGAATTAAGGGACGGTCGAACACTGAAGCTTTCTTT. Its translation is CARIKGRSNTEAFF. Full variable domain (remainder filled in from reference TRBV2 and TRBJ1-1): EPEVTQTPSHQVTQMGQEVILRCVPISNHLYFYWYRQILGQKVEFLVSFYNNEISEKSEIFDDQFSVERPDGSNFTLKIRSTKLEDSAMYFCARIKGRSNTEAFFGQGTRLTVV.

V is TRBV14 and J is TRBJ1-1; the match to TRBD1 covers 8 bases. From germline, CDR1 is SGHDN and CDR2 FVKESK. The CDR3 has 12 amino acids. Trimming cost V 11 bases and J 5 bases; bases outside gene matches: 7. The CDR3 is CACDRGNTEAFF. The CDR3 bases are TGTGCCTGCGACAGGGGCAATACTGAAGCTTTCTTT.

V and J are TRBV7-2 and TRBJ2-2, with 8 bases fitting TRBD1. V lost 6 bases and J lost 3; bases outside the gene matches: 6. This CDR3 spans 15 amino acids. CDR1 and CDR2 from the germline V gene are SGHTA and FQGNSA. CDR3: CASSLAGGDTGELFF. DNA of the CDR3: TGTGCCAGCAGTCTAGCAGGGGGCGACACCGGGGAGCTGTTTTTT.

This clonotype has just a few counts. The chain is built from TRBV5-4 and TRBJ2-1, with 14 bases fitting TRBD2. Germline CDR1 and CDR2: SGHNT and YYREEE (reference sequence). The CDR3 has 16 residues. The V and J ends lost 3 bases and 3 bases, in that order; junction bases with no gene match: 2. The CDR3 reads CASSSGTSGGYNEQFF. The CDR3 region has the DNA TGTGCCAGCAGCTCGGGGACTAGCGGGGGCTACAATGAGCAGTTCTTC.

Ten or more counts support this clonotype. The rearrangement links TRBV7-2 to TRBJ2-3, with D possibly TRBD2 on 5 matching bases. Germline-derived CDR1 and CDR2 are SGHTA and FQGNSA. This CDR3 has 15 residues. V gave up 5 bases and J gave up 2 bases, with 14 bases separating them. The CDR3 DNA is TGTGCCAGCAGCCCTAAAGTGGGAGACACAGATACGCAGTATTTT. The encoded protein is CASSPKVGDTDTQYF.

This clonotype is medium-sized within its sample. This sequence joins TRBV19 and TRBJ1-1; D may be TRBD1 (5 bases). This CDR3 is built from 14 residues. The germline gives CDR1 LNHDA, CDR2 SQIVND (reference sequence). Trimming removed 7 bases from V and 8 bases from J, with 20 bases in between. The CDR3 loop reads CASTSGRGETEAFF. In nucleotides, the CDR3 is TGTGCCAGTACCTCGGGGCGGGGTGAGACAGAAGCTTTCTTT.

The V call is TRBV11-2, the J call TRBJ2-1, with 13 bases matching TRBD2. Germline CDR1 SGHAT, CDR2 FQNNGV. The CDR3 length is 17 residues. V dropped 4 bases and J dropped 10; count of bases not matched to a gene: 13. CDR3 loop: CASSSSTSGGSGREQFF. In DNA form, the CDR3 reads TGTGCCAGCAGCTCCTCGACTAGCGGGGGGTCCGGCCGCGAGCAGTTCTTC.

This clonotype was recorded at least ten times. The V call is TRBV7-2, the J call TRBJ2-7; weak D call: TRBD2 (5 bases). Germline assignment: CDR1 SGHTA and CDR2 FQGNSA. The CDR3 runs 15 residues. The germline V and J ends were trimmed by 2 bases and 0 bases, with 11 bases remaining between them. CDR3 residues: CASSLSGDTSYEQYF. The CDR3, as DNA: TGTGCCAGCAGCTTAAGCGGAGACACCTCCTACGAGCAGTACTTC.

This clonotype was found many times. This chain links TRBV6-1 with TRBJ2-3; TRBD2 aligns across 12 bases. The CDR3 loop spans 15 amino acids. The J segment lost 2 bases and the V segment lost 6 bases, leaving 3 bases of the junction unmatched. The germline V gene encodes CDR1 MNHNS and CDR2 SASEGT. The CDR3 here is CASRLAGGDTDTQYF. The CDR3 coding sequence is TGTGCCAGCAGGCTAGCGGGGGGGGACACAGATACGCAGTATTTT.

The rearrangement joins TRBV20-1 to TRBJ1-4; 8 bases fit TRBD1. This CDR3 spans 16 amino acids. V gave up 6 bases and J gave up 2 bases; unmatched junction bases: 11. Germline V gene sequence: CDR1 DFQATT, CDR2 SNEGSKA (reference sequence). The CDR3 DNA sequence: TGCAGTGCAAAGGACAGGGACGAACCTACTAATGAAAAACTGTTTTTT. Its protein product is CSAKDRDEPTNEKLFF.

In its sample, this clonotype was seen a few times. The J gene is TRBJ1-1, the V gene TRBV7-2, with 7 bases lining up with TRBD1. J was trimmed by 4 bases and V by 5 bases; bases with no gene match: 10. The V gene's germline CDR1 is SGHTA and CDR2 FQGNSA. The CDR3 length is 15 residues. CDR3 in amino acids: CASSATGARPTEAFF. In DNA, the CDR3 is TGTGCCAGCAGCGCAACAGGGGCCAGACCCACTGAAGCTTTCTTT.

The sample holds many counts of this clonotype. The chain uses TRBV24-1 and TRBJ1-2; D gene unclear. Trimming removed 1 base from V and 7 bases from J, with 6 bases in between. CDR3 length equals 12 residues. Per germline, CDR1 KGHDR and CDR2 SFDVKD. The CDR3 nucleotides read TGTGCCACCAGTGATTTAAACGGTGGCTACACCTTC. Translating it yields CATSDLNGGYTF.

This clonotype was observed many times. CDR3 residues: CASSFSGDEQYF. CDR3 nucleotides: TGTGCCAGCAGCTTTAGCGGGGACGAGCAGTACTTC. V gene TRBV7-8 combines with J gene TRBJ2-7; TRBD2 matches 8 bases. The CDR3 is 12 residues long. Looked up from germline, CDR1 is SGHVS and CDR2 is FQNEAQ. With 3 bases clipped from V and 5 bases from J, the junction kept 0 bases outside the gene matches. The full variable domain, in which reference TRBV7-8 and TRBJ2-7 provide the parts outside the CDR3, is GAGVSQSPRYKVAKRGQDVALRCDPISGHVSLFWYQQALGQGPEFLTYFQNEAQLDKSGLPSDRFFAERPEGSVSTLKIQRTQQEDSAVYLCASSFSGDEQYFGPGTRLTVT.

The chain carries TRBV7-8 and TRBJ2-7; 7 positions match TRBD1. Germline V CDR1 and CDR2: SGHVS, FQNEAQ. CDR3 length equals 12 residues. In DNA form, the CDR3 reads TGTGCCAGCAGCTCTACGAGACAGGGATTGGAGGTC. It specifies CASSSTRQGLEV.